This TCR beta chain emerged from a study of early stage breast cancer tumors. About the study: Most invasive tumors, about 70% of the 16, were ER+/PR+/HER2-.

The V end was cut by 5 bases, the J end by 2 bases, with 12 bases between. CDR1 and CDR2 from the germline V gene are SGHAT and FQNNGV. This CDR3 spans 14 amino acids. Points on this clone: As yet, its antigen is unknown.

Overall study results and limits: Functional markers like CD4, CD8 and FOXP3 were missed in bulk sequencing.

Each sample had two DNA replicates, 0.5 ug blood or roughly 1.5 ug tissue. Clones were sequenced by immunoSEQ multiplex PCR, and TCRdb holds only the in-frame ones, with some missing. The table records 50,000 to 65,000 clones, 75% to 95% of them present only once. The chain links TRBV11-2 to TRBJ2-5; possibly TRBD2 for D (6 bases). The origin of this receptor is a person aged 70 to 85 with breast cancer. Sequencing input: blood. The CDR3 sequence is CASSGGREQETQYF. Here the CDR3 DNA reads TGTGCCAGCAGCGGGGGACGGGAGCAAGAGACCCAGTACTTC. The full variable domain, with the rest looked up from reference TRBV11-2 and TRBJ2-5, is EAGVAQSPRYKIIEKRQSVAFWCNPISGHATLYWYQQILGQGPKLLIQFQNNGVVDDSQLPKDRFSAERLKGVDSTLKIQPAKLEDSAVYLCASSGGREQETQYFGPGTRLLVL.